This TCR beta chain came from a study of Ad26.COV2.S vaccination and SARS-CoV-2 variants. Here immunoSEQ multiplex PCR was the method, and the copy in TCRdb shows in-frame clones only, minus some. The sample yields 510,000 or so clones, around 88% seen once. Germline values: CDR1 SGHNT, CDR2 YYREEE (reference sequence). The CDR3 is 16 amino acids. Trimming cost V 4 bases and J 7 bases; bases outside gene matches: 10. Treatment described: 15 to 20 received Ad26.COV2.S at low or high dose, single or two shots; about 5 received placebo; per-sample allocation not given. All samples were drawn on day 63, counting from the first vaccine or placebo injection.

The gene calls are TRBV5-4 and TRBJ2-1; 11 nucleotides match TRBD2. The receptor's source is a person between 18 and 65 years old who received the Ad26.COV2.S COVID-19 vaccine or a placebo. Here the sequenced sample was peripheral blood, taken in a trial of Ad26.COV2.S vaccine versus placebo. The CDR3 sequence is CASSRPPRLAGNEQFF. The CDR3 DNA sequence: TGTGCCAGCAGCCGCCCCCCAAGACTAGCGGGGAATGAGCAGTTCTTC.